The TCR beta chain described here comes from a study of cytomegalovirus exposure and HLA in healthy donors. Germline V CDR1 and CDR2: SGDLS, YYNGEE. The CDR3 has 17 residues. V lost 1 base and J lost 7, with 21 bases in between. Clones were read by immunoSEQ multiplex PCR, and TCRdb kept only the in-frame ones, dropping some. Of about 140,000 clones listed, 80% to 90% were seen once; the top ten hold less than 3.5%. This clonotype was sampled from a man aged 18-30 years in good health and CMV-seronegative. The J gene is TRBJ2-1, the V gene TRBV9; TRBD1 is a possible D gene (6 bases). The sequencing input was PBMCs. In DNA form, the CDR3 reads TGTGCCAGCAGCGTACCAGGACCGACGGTGAGGGGGAATGAGCAGTTCTTC. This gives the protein CASSVPGPTVRGNEQFF. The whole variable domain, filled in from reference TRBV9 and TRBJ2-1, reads DSGVTQTPKHLITATGQRVTLRCSPRSGDLSVYWYQQSLDQGLQFLIQYYNGEERAKGNILERFSAQQFPDLHSELNLSSLELGDSALYFCASSVPGPTVRGNEQFFGPGTRLTVL.